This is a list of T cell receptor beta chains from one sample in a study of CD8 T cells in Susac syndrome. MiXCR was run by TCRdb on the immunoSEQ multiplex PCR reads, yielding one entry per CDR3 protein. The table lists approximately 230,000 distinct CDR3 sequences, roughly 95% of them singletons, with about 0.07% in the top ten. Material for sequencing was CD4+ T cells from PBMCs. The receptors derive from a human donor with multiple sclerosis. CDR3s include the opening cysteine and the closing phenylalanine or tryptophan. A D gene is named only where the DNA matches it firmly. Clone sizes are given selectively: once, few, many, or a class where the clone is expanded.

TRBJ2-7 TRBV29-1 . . CSVEGFGGLEQYF TGCAGCGTTGAAGGGTTTGGAGGGCTCGAGCAGTACTTC
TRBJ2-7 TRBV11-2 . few CASSLGRQFYEQYF TGTGCCAGCAGCTTAGGTCGGCAGTTCTACGAGCAGTACTTC
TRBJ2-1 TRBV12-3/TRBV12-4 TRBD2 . CASTLSGSGGNEQFF TGTGCCAGCACCCTGAGCGGGAGTGGGGGGAATGAGCAGTTCTTC
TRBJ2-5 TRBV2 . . CARSAEGLVPYGQETQYF TGTGCCAGATCCGCAGAGGGCCTGGTCCCCTACGGGCAAGAGACCCAGTACTTC
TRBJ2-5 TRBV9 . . CASSVGGGVETQYF TGTGCCAGCAGCGTAGGGGGCGGGGTTGAGACCCAGTACTTC
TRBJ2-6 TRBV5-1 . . CASSPLDSGANVLTF TGCGCCAGCAGCCCCCTTGACTCTGGGGCCAACGTCCTGACTTTC
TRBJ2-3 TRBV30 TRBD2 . CAWSAADGGGTDTQYF TGTGCCTGGAGTGCGGCGGATGGGGGGGGGACAGATACGCAGTATTTT
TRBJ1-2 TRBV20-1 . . CSARRTVYGYTF TGCAGTGCCCGTCGGACTGTTTATGGCTACACCTTC
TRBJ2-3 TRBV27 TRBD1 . CASSFGDREVDTQYF TGTGCCAGCAGTTTCGGGGACAGGGAGGTCGATACGCAGTATTTT
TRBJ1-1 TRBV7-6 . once CASSLAGGAAEAFF TGTGCCAGCAGCTTAGCGGGAGGGGCAGCTGAAGCTTTCTTT
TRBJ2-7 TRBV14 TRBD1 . CASSARTGAKEQYF TGTGCCAGCAGCGCCCGAACAGGGGCGAAAGAGCAGTACTTC
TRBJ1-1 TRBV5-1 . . CASSLGGARSSGEAFF TGCGCCAGCAGCTTGGGGGGGGCGCGTTCTAGTGGTGAAGCTTTCTTT
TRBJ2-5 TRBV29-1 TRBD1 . CSVGQGWETQYF TGCAGCGTTGGACAGGGGTGGGAGACCCAGTACTTC
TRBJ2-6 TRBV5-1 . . CASSDRRRDLSITGANVLTF TGCGCCAGCAGCGACAGACGACGGGACCTCTCTATAACGGGGGCCAACGTCCTGACTTTC
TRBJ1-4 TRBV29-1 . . CSVERGEKLFF TGCAGCGTTGAAAGGGGTGAAAAACTGTTTTTT
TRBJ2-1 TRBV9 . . CASSRRGDNEQFF TGTGCCAGCAGCCGTAGGGGTGACAATGAGCAGTTCTTC
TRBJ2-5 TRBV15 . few CATSREGGLETQYF TGTGCCACCAGCAGAGAAGGGGGTTTGGAGACCCAGTACTTC
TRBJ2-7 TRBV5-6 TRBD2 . CASSPHEGLAGYEQYF TGTGCCAGCAGCCCCCACGAGGGACTAGCTGGCTACGAGCAGTACTTC
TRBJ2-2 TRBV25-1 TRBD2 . CASRKMGEGLTGELFF TGTGCCAGCAGAAAGATGGGGGAGGGGCTTACCGGGGAGCTGTTTTTT
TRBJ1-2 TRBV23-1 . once CASSQGGLWDGYTF TGCGCCAGCAGTCAGGGGGGTCTTTGGGATGGCTACACCTTC
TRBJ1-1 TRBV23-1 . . CASSTRDTEAFF TGCGCCAGCAGCACGAGGGACACTGAAGCTTTCTTT
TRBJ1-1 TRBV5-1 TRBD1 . CASSWEQGSTEAFF TGCGCCAGCAGCTGGGAACAGGGGTCCACTGAAGCTTTCTTT
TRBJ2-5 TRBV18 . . CASSPPGGWETQYF TGTGCCAGCTCACCACCGGGGGGCTGGGAGACCCAGTACTTC
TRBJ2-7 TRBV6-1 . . CASSQGGLVYEQYF TGTGCCAGCAGTCAGGGGGGGCTTGTCTACGAGCAGTACTTC
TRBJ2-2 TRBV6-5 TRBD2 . CASSLQGGRANTGELFF TGTGCCAGCAGTTTGCAGGGAGGGCGAGCGAACACCGGGGAGCTGTTTTTT
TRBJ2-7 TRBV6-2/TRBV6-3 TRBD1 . CASSYPTRGSYEQYF TGTGCCAGCAGTTACCCAACCAGGGGGTCCTACGAGCAGTACTTC
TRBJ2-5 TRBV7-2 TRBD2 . CASSPRLAGGPETQYF TGTGCCAGCAGCCCAAGACTAGCGGGGGGGCCGGAGACCCAGTACTTC
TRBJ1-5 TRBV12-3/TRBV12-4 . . CASSTRVKHQHF TGTGCCAGCAGTACCAGGGTGAAGCACCAGCATTTT
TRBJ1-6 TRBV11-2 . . CASSLDGVGSPLHF TGTGCCAGCAGCTTAGACGGAGTCGGTTCACCCCTCCACTTT
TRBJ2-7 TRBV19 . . CASSIGGAEAYEQYF TGTGCCAGTAGTATAGGAGGGGCGGAGGCCTACGAGCAGTACTTC
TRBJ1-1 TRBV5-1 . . CASRIGGGNTEAFF TGCGCCAGCCGCATCGGGGGAGGGAACACTGAAGCTTTCTTT
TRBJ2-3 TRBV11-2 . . CASSFESSGWGTDTQYF TGTGCCAGCAGCTTCGAGTCCAGCGGATGGGGCACAGATACGCAGTATTTT
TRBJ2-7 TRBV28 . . CASSGEAPYEQYF TGTGCCAGCAGTGGGGAGGCCCCCTACGAGCAGTACTTC
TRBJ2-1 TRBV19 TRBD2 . CASSRLAEDNEQFF TGTGCCAGTAGTCGACTAGCGGAAGACAATGAGCAGTTCTTC
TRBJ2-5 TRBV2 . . CASSEAPGDETQYF TGTGCCAGCAGTGAAGCACCGGGGGACGAGACCCAGTACTTC
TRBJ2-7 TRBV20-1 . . CSALQRLGEQYF TGCAGTGCCCTGCAGAGGCTCGGGGAGCAGTACTTC
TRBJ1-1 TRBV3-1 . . CASSQDLVNTEAFF TGTGCCAGCAGCCAAGATTTGGTGAACACTGAAGCTTTCTTT
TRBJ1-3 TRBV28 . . CASSFGFVGTIYF TGTGCCAGCAGTTTCGGTTTCGTTGGGACGATATATTTT
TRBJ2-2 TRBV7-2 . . CASSLAGPQTGELFF TGTGCCAGCAGCTTAGCCGGACCCCAAACCGGGGAGCTGTTTTTT
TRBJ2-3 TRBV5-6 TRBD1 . CASSLAGQGLDTQYF TGTGCCAGCAGCTTGGCTGGACAGGGGTTAGATACGCAGTATTTT
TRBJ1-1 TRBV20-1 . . CSAEDGGNTEAFF TGCAGTGCCGAAGACGGGGGGAACACTGAAGCTTTCTTT
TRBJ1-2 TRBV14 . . CASSQDLQAGYTF TGTGCCAGCAGCCAAGATCTTCAGGCTGGCTACACCTTC
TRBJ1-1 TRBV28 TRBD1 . CASSSLRAGGANTEAFF TGTGCCAGCAGTTCCCTCCGGGCAGGGGGGGCGAACACTGAAGCTTTCTTT
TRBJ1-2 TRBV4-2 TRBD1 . CASSPPGQRIYGYTF TGTGCCAGCAGCCCACCGGGACAGCGGATCTATGGCTACACCTTC
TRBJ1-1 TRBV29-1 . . CSVQSLGPMNTEAFF TGCAGCGTTCAGTCATTGGGGCCGATGAACACTGAAGCTTTCTTT
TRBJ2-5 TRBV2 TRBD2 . CASSEWRGGAETQYF TGTGCCAGCAGTGAATGGCGGGGAGGGGCAGAGACCCAGTACTTC
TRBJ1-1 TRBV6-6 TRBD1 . CASRPGQGNTEAFF TGTGCCAGCAGACCGGGACAGGGGAACACTGAAGCTTTCTTT
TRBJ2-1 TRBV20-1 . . CSARDSGSSRGAFNEQFF TGCAGTGCTAGAGACAGCGGGTCCTCCCGGGGGGCTTTCAATGAGCAGTTCTTC
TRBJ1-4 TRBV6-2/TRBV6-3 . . CASSYSQARTTNEKLFF TGTGCCAGCAGTTACTCACAGGCCCGAACAACTAATGAAAAACTGTTTTTT
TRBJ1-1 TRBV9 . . CASSAHGQRNTEAFF TGTGCCAGCAGCGCCCATGGACAGAGGAACACTGAAGCTTTCTTT
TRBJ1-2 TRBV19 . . CASSMCDGYTF TGTGCCAGTAGTATGTGTGATGGCTACACCTTC
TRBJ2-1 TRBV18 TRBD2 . CASSPPATSGSEQFF TGTGCCAGCTCACCACCGGCAACTAGCGGGAGCGAGCAGTTCTTC
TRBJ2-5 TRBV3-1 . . CASSQVGGTPYETQYF TGTGCCAGCAGCCAAGTAGGAGGGACGCCATATGAGACCCAGTACTTC
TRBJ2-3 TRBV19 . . CASLERGQRTQYF TGTGCCAGCCTCGAGCGGGGACAACGTACGCAGTATTTT
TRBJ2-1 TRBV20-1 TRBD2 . CSARDGTSGRFEQFF TGCAGTGCTAGAGATGGGACTAGCGGGAGATTCGAGCAGTTCTTC
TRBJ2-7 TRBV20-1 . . CSATNRQSSSYEQYF TGCAGTGCTACGAATCGACAGTCAAGCTCCTACGAGCAGTACTTC
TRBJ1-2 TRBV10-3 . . CAIRGDVEDYGYTF TGTGCCATCAGGGGGGACGTGGAGGACTATGGCTACACCTTC